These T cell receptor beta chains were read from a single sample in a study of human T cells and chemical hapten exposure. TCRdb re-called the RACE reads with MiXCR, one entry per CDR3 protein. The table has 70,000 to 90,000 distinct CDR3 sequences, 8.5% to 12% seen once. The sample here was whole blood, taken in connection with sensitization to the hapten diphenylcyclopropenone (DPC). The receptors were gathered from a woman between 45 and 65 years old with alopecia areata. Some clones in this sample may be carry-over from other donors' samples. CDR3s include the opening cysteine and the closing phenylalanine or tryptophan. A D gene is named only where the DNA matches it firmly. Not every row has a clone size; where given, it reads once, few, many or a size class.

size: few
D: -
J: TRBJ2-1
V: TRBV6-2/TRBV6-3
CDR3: CASSYPWRPSSYNEQFF
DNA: TGTGCCAGCAGTTACCCTTGGCGCCCGAGCTCCTACAATGAGCAGTTCTTC

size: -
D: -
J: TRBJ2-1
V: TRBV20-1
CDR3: CSASTKSPYNEQFF
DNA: TGCAGTGCTAGTACGAAGAGCCCCTACAATGAGCAGTTCTTC

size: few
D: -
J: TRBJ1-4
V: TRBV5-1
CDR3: CASSFSGTTNEKLFF
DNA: TGCGCCAGCAGCTTTTCCGGGACAACAAATGAAAAACTGTTTTTT

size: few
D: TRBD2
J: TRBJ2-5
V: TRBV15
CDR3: CATSRETGGGLETQYF
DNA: TGTGCCACCAGCAGAGAAACGGGGGGAGGCCTCGAGACCCAGTACTTC

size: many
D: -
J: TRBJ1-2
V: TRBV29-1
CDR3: CSVGESGYGYTF
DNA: TGCAGCGTTGGGGAATCCGGCTATGGCTACACCTTC

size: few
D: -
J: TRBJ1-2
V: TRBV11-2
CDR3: CASSPSLIGPSGYTF
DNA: TGTGCCAGCAGCCCCTCTCTAATAGGCCCATCAGGCTACACCTTC

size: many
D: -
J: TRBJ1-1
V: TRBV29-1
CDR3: CSGQTGSEAFF
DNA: TGCAGCGGACAGACAGGTTCTGAAGCTTTCTTT

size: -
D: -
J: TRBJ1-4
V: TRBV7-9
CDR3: CASSNYEPNEKLFF
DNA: TGTGCCAGCAGCAATTACGAACCAAATGAAAAACTGTTTTTT

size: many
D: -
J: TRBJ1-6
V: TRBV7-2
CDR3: CASSLDSNSPLHF
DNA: TGTGCCAGCAGCTTAGACAGTAATTCACCCCTCCACTTT

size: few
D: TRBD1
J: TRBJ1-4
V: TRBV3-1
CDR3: CASSRHPGQGNEKLFF
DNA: TGTGCCAGCAGCCGCCACCCGGGACAGGGCAATGAAAAACTGTTTTTT

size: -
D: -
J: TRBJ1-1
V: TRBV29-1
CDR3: CSVTSLQNTEAFF
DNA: TGCAGCGTCACCTCCCTGCAGAACACTGAAGCTTTCTTT

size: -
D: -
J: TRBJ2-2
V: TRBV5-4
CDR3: CASSLDLTGELFF
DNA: TGTGCCAGCAGCTTGGACCTGACCGGGGAGCTGTTTTTT

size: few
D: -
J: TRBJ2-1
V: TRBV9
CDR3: CASSVGGSSSYNEQFF
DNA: TGTGCCAGCAGCGTAGGGGGCAGCAGCTCCTACAATGAGCAGTTCTTC

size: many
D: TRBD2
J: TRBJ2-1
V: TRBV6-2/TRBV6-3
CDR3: CASDAGGSYNEQFF
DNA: TGTGCCTCCGACGCGGGAGGATCCTACAATGAGCAGTTCTTC

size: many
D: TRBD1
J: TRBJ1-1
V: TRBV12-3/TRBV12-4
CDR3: CASNTPGQGAFEAFF
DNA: TGTGCCAGCAACACACCGGGACAGGGGGCTTTCGAAGCTTTCTTT

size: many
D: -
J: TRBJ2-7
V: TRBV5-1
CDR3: CASSLAGGSVLEQYF
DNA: TGCGCCAGCAGCCTGGCTGGAGGGTCCGTGTTGGAGCAGTACTTC

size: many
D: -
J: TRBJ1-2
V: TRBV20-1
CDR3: CSAPRTGLGYTF
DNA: TGCAGTGCCCCGAGGACGGGGTTGGGCTACACCTTC

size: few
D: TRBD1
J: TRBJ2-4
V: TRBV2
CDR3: CASRTGTVPGNIQYF
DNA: TGTGCCAGCAGGACCGGGACAGTTCCAGGAAACATTCAGTACTTC

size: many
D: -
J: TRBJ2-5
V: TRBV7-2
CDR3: CASSLSPGVETQYF
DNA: TGTGCCAGCAGCTTATCGCCGGGGGTAGAGACCCAGTACTTC

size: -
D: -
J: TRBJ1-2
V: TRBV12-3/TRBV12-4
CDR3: CASSFSDSRVGRYGYTF
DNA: TGTGCCAGCAGTTTTTCAGACTCCAGGGTAGGGCGTTATGGCTACACCTTC

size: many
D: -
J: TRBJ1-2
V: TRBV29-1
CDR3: CSVDLSGTNYGYTF
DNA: TGCAGCGTTGATTTGTCCGGAACTAACTATGGCTACACCTTC

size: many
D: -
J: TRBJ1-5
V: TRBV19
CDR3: CATASDRAGNQPQHF
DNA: TGTGCCACCGCCTCAGATCGGGCAGGCAATCAGCCCCAGCATTTT

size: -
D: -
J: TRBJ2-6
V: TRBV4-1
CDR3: CASSQGASGANVLTF
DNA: TGCGCCAGCAGCCAAGGGGCCTCTGGGGCCAACGTCCTGACTTTC

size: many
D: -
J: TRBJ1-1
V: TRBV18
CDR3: CASSPGGAGTEAFF
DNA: TGTGCCAGCTCCCCGGGGGGGGCCGGCACTGAAGCTTTCTTT

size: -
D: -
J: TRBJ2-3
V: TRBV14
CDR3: CASSLGSTQYF
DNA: TGTGCCAGCAGCCTCGGCTCCACGCAGTATTTT

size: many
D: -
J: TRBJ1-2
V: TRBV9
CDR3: CASSVLDSANYGYTF
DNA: TGTGCCAGCAGCGTTCTAGACAGCGCTAACTATGGCTACACCTTC

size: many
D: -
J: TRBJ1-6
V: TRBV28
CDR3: CASSPPVGVGSPLHF
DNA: TGTGCCAGCAGTCCTCCCGTCGGGGTGGGTTCACCCCTCCACTTT

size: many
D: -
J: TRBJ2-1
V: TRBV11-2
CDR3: CASDPQGGFRNEQFF
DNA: TGTGCCAGCGATCCCCAGGGGGGGTTCCGCAATGAGCAGTTCTTC

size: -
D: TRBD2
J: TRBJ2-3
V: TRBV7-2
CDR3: CASSLANLAGPDTQYF
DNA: TGTGCCAGCAGCTTAGCAAATCTAGCGGGCCCAGATACGCAGTATTTT

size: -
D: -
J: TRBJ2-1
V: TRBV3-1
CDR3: CASSQVSYEQFF
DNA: TGTGCCAGCAGCCAGGTTAGCTATGAGCAGTTCTTC

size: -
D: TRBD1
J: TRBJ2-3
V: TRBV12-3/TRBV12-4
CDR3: CASSPDRGLNTDTQYF
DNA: TGTGCCAGCAGTCCCGACAGGGGGCTAAACACAGATACGCAGTATTTT

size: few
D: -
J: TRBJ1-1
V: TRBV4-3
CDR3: CASSQGRAGAEAFF
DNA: TGCGCCAGCAGCCAAGGGAGGGCGGGTGCTGAAGCTTTCTTT

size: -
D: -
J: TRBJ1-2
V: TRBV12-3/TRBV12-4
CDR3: CASSLDRVNYGYTF
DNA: TGTGCCAGCAGTTTAGACAGGGTAAACTATGGCTACACCTTC

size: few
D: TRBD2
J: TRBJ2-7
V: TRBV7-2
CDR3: CASSLAGRTSAFYEQYF
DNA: TGTGCCAGCAGCTTAGCTGGGCGGACTAGCGCCTTCTACGAGCAGTACTTC

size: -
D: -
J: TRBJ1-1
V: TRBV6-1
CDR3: CASSEQVLNTEAFF
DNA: TGTGCCAGCAGCGAACAGGTCCTGAACACTGAAGCTTTCTTT

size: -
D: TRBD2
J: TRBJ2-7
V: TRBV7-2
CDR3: CASSRGPTSASSYEQYF
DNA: TGTGCCAGCAGCCGGGGGCCGACTAGCGCATCCTCCTACGAGCAGTACTTC

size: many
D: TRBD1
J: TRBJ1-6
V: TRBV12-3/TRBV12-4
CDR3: CASRGQGRNSPLHF
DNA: TGTGCCAGCAGGGGACAGGGACGTAATTCACCCCTCCACTTT

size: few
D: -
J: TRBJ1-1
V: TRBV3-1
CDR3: CASSQVGNRGTEAFF
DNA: TGTGCCAGCAGCCAAGTAGGGAACCGGGGCACTGAAGCTTTCTTT

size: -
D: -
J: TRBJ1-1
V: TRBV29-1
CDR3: CSVRLRGAFF
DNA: TGCAGCGTCAGGCTACGGGGAGCTTTCTTT

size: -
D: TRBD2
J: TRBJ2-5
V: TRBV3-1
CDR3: CASSHPPRGRQETQYF
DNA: TGTGCCAGCAGCCATCCTCCCCGCGGGAGGCAGGAGACCCAGTACTTC